This T cell receptor beta chain was sequenced for a study of OX40 agonist ivuxolimab in advanced cancers. The ends were cut back, 3 bases at V and 7 bases at J, with 9 bases in the middle. The CDR3 runs 12 residues. CDR1 and CDR2 (germline): SNHLY, FYNNEI. This table comes from immunoSEQ multiplex PCR, and its TCRdb copy is limited to in-frame clones, with some not included. The sample consists of tens of thousands of clones, 70% to 90% of them appearing once. Study-wide points: Circulating CD4+ and CD8+ T cells showed clonal expansion by week 6 at 0.1 to 3.0 mg/kg. Expanded clones were, on average, more numerous among CD8+ T cells than CD4+. Those patients achieving a partial response at 0.1-3.0 mg/kg showed among the lowest clonal expansion.

Of note for this clone: Antigen: not known.

The source was CD4+ or CD8+ T cells sorted from blood, collected in a trial of the OX40 agonist ivuxolimab. The V gene is TRBV2, the J gene TRBJ1-1, with a tentative D call TRBD1 (5 bases). The TCR originated in an adult with an advanced solid tumor such as melanoma, head and neck, liver or kidney cancer. This chain's CDR3 is CASSDGGVEAFF. DNA of the CDR3: TGTGCCAGCAGTGACGGGGGTGTTGAAGCTTTCTTT. Based on the CDR3 plus reference TRBV2 and TRBJ1-1, the full variable domain is EPEVTQTPSHQVTQMGQEVILRCVPISNHLYFYWYRQILGQKVEFLVSFYNNEISEKSEIFDDQFSVERPDGSNFTLKIRSTKLEDSAMYFCASSDGGVEAFFGQGTRLTVV.